This TCR beta chain was recorded in a study of shared T cell receptors in the human thymus. Germline V gene lookup returns CDR1 MNHEY and CDR2 SMNVEV (reference sequence). This CDR3 has 16 residues. The V end lost 1 base, the J end lost 5 bases, and 12 bases lay between the germline ends. TCRdb's table, derived via immunoSEQ multiplex PCR, lists solely in-frame clones and lacks some. This repertoire shows around 730,000 clones, approximately 85% found once; its top ten account for about 0.0098%. These data were also reused for a study on human thymus T cells.

Sequenced: thymocytes. The TCR comes from a girl younger than two with a congenital heart defect. This chain links TRBV27 with TRBJ1-6, with D perhaps TRBD1 (6 bases). CDR3 in DNA: TGTGCCAGCAGTTTATTCTACGCAGGGGATAATTCACCCCTCCACTTT. This translates into CASSLFYAGDNSPLHF.